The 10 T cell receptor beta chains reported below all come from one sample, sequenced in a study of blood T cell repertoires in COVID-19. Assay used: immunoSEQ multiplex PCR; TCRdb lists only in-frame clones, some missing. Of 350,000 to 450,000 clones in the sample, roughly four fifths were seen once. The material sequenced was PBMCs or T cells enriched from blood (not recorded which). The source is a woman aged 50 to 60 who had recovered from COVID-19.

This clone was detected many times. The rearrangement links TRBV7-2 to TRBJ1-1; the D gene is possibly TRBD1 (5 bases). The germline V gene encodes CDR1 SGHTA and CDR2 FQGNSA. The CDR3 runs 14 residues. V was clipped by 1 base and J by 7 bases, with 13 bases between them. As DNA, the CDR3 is TGTGCCAGCAGCTTAGGGTCCCGACAGTTTGAAGCTTTCTTT. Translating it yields CASSLGSRQFEAFF. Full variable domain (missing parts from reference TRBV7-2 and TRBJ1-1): GAGVSQSPSNKVTEKGKDVELRCDPISGHTALYWYRQSLGQGLEFLIYFQGNSAPDKSGLPSDRFSAERTGGSVSTLTIQRTQQEDSAVYLCASSLGSRQFEAFFGQGTRLTVV.

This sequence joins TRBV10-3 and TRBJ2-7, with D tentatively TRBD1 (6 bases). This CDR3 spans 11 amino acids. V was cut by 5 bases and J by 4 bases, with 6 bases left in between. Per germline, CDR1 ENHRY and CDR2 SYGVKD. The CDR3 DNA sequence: TGTGCCATCAGTCAGGGGTACGAGCAGTACTTC. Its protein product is CAISQGYEQYF.

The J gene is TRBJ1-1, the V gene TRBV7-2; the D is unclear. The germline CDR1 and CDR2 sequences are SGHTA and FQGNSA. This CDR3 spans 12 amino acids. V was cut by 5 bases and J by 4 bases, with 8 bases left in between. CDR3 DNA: TGTGCCAGCAGCCAACATTCCACTGAAGCTTTCTTT. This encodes CASSQHSTEAFF.

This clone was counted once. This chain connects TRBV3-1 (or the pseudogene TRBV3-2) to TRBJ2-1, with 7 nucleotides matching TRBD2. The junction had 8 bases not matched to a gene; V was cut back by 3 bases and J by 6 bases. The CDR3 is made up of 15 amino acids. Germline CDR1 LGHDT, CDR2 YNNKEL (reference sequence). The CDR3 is CASSHRLAGINEQFF. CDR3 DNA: TGTGCCAGCAGCCACCGCTTAGCGGGCATCAATGAGCAGTTCTTC.

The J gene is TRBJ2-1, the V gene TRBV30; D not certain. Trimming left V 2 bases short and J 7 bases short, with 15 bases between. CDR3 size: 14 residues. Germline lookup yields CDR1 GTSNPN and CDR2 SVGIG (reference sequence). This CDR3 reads CAWSFPPSVNEQFF. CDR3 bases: TGTGCCTGGAGTTTTCCCCCGTCAGTTAATGAGCAGTTCTTC.

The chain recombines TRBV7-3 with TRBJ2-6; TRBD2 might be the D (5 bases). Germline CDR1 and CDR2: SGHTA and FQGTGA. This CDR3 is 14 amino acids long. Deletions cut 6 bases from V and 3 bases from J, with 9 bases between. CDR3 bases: TGTGCCAGCAGTACGGGGTTTGGGGCCAACGTCCTGACTTTC. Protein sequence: CASSTGFGANVLTF.

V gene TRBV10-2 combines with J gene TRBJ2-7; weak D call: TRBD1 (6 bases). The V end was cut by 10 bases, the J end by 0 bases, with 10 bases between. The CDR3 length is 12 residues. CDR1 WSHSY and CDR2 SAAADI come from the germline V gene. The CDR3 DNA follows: TGCGCCACCTCAGGGGACTCCTACGAGCAGTACTTC. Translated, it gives CATSGDSYEQYF.

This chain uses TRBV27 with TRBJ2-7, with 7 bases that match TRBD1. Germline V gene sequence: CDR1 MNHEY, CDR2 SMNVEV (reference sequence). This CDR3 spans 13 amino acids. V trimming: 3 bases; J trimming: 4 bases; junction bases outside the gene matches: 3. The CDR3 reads CASSFRDSYEQYF. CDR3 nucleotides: TGTGCCAGCAGTTTTAGGGACAGTTACGAGCAGTACTTC.

The CDR3 region has the DNA TGTGCCAGCAGCCCCCGGGGGGTCCCTAACTATGGCTACACCTTC. Protein sequence: CASSPRGVPNYGYTF. The chain links TRBV7-2 to TRBJ1-2; D may be TRBD1 (5 bases). Germline-derived CDR1 and CDR2 are SGHTA and FQGNSA. The CDR3 totals 15 residues. V lost 5 bases to trimming and J lost 0 bases, with 13 bases between them. Complete variable domain (other parts from reference TRBV7-2 and TRBJ1-2): GAGVSQSPSNKVTEKGKDVELRCDPISGHTALYWYRQSLGQGLEFLIYFQGNSAPDKSGLPSDRFSAERTGGSVSTLTIQRTQQEDSAVYLCASSPRGVPNYGYTFGSGTRLTVV.

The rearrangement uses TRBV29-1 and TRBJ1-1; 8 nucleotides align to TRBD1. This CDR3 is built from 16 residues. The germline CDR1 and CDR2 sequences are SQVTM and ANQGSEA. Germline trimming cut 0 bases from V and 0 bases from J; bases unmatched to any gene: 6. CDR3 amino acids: CSVEDPQQGVNTEAFF. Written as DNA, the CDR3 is TGCAGCGTTGAAGACCCTCAACAGGGGGTGAACACTGAAGCTTTCTTT.